This section outlines one T cell receptor beta chain sequence together with its context. The sample comes from a study of blood T cell repertoires in COVID-19. Study-wide background: Researchers got acute and convalescent COVID-19 samples from the United States, Italy and Spain. The cDNA or gDNA used as material had been derived from T cells, B-cell-depleted T cells, or PBMCs.

Authors' data handling: Estimation of nucleated cell counts was performed using reference gene primer amplification. TCRdb's table, derived via immunoSEQ multiplex PCR, lists solely in-frame clones and lacks some. V and J calls plus clone size are reproduced from that table; the DNA served to infer D and trimming. The sample has tens of thousands of clones, almost 85% seen once. Sequencing used peripheral blood. The TCR was taken from a man aged 50-60 years with acute or convalescent COVID-19.

Here the CDR3 DNA reads TGTGCCACCCTTGGGGGGTCCCACTCTGGGGCCAACGTCCTGACTTTC. Translating it yields CATLGGSHSGANVLTF. V and J are TRBV28 and TRBJ2-6; D is perhaps TRBD2 (6 bases). The length of the CDR3 is 16 residues. V lost 10 bases and J lost 0, with 16 bases in between. From germline, CDR1 is MDHEN and CDR2 SYDVKM.